Shown below are 21 T cell receptor beta chains from a single sample sequenced in a study of blood T cells in healthy people across ages (dated by TCRdb to 2013 to 2016). The library was produced with 5' RACE. TCRdb shows the sequencer as Illumina HiSeq 2500. A second PCR of roughly 6 to 11 cycles was run with a J-beta primer mix and a sample-barcoded 5' primer. TCRdb cleaned the public reads at Q25 with fastp, built clones with MiXCR and kept in-frame beta chains. Each entry is one CDR3 protein sequence, shown with its most common DNA and genes. The table for this sample lists about 1.4 million distinct CDR3 sequences; 55% to 75% of them were counted only once. The top ten constitute approximately 7% of the sample. The sample comprised blood. The receptor source for this set is a man between 18 and 29 years old in good health.

This chain connects TRBV27 to TRBJ2-7; 15 bases align to TRBD2. The DNA end favors TRBJ2-5, so the J call may be wrong. Germline V gene lookup returns CDR1 MNHEY and CDR2 SMNVEV (reference sequence). The CDR3 covers 17 residues. CDR3 DNA sequence: TGTGCCAGCAGCCCCGGGACTAGCGGGGGGTTCCAAGAGACCCAGTACTTC. Translating it yields CASSPGTSGGFQETQYF.

The chain uses TRBV5-1 and TRBJ1-2; 7 bases fit TRBD1. The CDR3 sequence is 13 residues long. The V gene end was trimmed by 4 bases and the J gene end by 5 bases; junction bases not matched to a gene: 5. Germline CDR1 reads SGHRS; CDR2 reads YFSETQ. The CDR3 DNA follows: TGCGCCAGCAGCGACCAGGGGGTTTATGGCTACACCTTC. Amino acid sequence: CASSDQGVYGYTF.

The rearrangement links TRBV5-1 to TRBJ2-7, with D hard to call. The CDR3 contains 13 residues. Trimming removed 1 base at V and 7 bases at J, with 12 bases between. Germline lookup yields CDR1 SGHRS and CDR2 YFSETQ. The CDR3 region is CASSLMPDNEQYF. CDR3 bases: TGCGCCAGCAGCTTGATGCCAGACAATGAGCAGTACTTC.

The rearrangement uses TRBV9 and TRBJ2-2, with TRBD2 matching 11 bases. Trimming took 1 base from V and 3 from J; bases not matched to a gene: 2. The CDR3 runs to 16 residues. Per germline, CDR1 SGDLS and CDR2 YYNGEE. CDR3 residues: CASSVTSGGYTGELFF. The DNA for the CDR3 is TGTGCCAGCAGCGTAACTAGCGGGGGTTACACCGGGGAGCTGTTTTTT.

The rearrangement links TRBV29-1 to TRBJ2-5; D is possibly TRBD1 (7 bases). This CDR3 spans 17 amino acids. Germline assignment: CDR1 SQVTM and CDR2 ANQGSEA. V was cut by 0 bases and J by 4 bases, with 21 bases left in between. The DNA of the CDR3 is TGCAGCGTTGAAGAGGGTCTCGGGGGACAGCTGTTAGAGACCCAGTACTTC. Its translation is CSVEEGLGGQLLETQYF.

The chain employs TRBV11-2 and TRBJ2-5, with 9 positions matching TRBD2. CDR3 length equals 15 residues. Germline CDR1 is SGHAT and CDR2 is FQNNGV. The junction had 9 bases not matched to a gene; V was cut back by 5 bases and J by 5 bases. This CDR3 reads CASSATAGGVETQYF. The DNA for the CDR3 is TGTGCCAGCAGCGCCACAGCGGGGGGCGTCGAGACCCAGTACTTC. The whole variable domain, filled in from reference TRBV11-2 and TRBJ2-5, reads EAGVAQSPRYKIIEKRQSVAFWCNPISGHATLYWYQQILGQGPKLLIQFQNNGVVDDSQLPKDRFSAERLKGVDSTLKIQPAKLEDSAVYLCASSATAGGVETQYFGPGTRLLVL.

The rearrangement uses TRBV29-1 and TRBJ2-7; D is tentatively TRBD1 or TRBD2 (7 bases each). This CDR3 is 14 amino acids long. V shed 6 bases and J shed 5 bases, with 20 bases lying between them. Germline V gives CDR1 SQVTM, CDR2 ANQGSEA. The CDR3 nucleotides read TGCAGCGTCGTTTCACCCCAGGGGGGGCACGAGCAGTACTTC. Translated: CSVVSPQGGHEQYF.

This clonotype turned up a few times. The chain employs TRBV12-5 and TRBJ2-5, with 8 positions matching TRBD1. This CDR3 has 14 amino acids. Trimming removed 0 bases from V and 5 bases from J; junction bases left unmatched: 2. CDR1 is LGHNT and CDR2 is FRNRAP in the germline V gene. CDR3 nucleotides: TGTGCTAGTGGTTTGGTAGACAGGGGTGAGACCCAGTACTTC. Its translation is CASGLVDRGETQYF.

CDR3 sequence (DNA): TGTGCCAGCATTGAACTAGCGGGTAGCGGGGAGCAGTACTTC. Protein: CASIELAGSGEQYF. The rearrangement joins TRBV27 to TRBJ2-7, with TRBD2 matching over 9 bases. Unmatched junction bases numbered 11, after V lost 7 bases and J lost 7 bases. The germline CDR1 and CDR2 sequences are MNHEY and SMNVEV (reference sequence). The CDR3 is 14 residues long.

V gene TRBV20-1 combines with J gene TRBJ2-3; 8 bases agree with TRBD2. The CDR3 is 14 residues long. Looked up from germline, CDR1 is DFQATT and CDR2 is SNEGSKA (reference sequence). V dropped 3 bases and J dropped 2; count of bases not matched to a gene: 4. CDR3 in DNA: TGCAGTGCTAGCCTCGGGGGGGCCACAGATACGCAGTATTTT. It translates to CSASLGGATDTQYF.

To note about this clonotype: One end of the junction fails to match germline, which may point to a read error. The rearrangement links TRBV7-7 to TRBJ2-7, with 10 bases lining up with TRBD1. This CDR3 region has 15 residues. CDR1 and CDR2 from the germline V gene are SSHAT and FNYEAQ (reference sequence). This CDR3 is CASSLGQGTLYEQYF. DNA for the CDR3: TGTGCTAGCAGCCTGGGACAGGGGACCCTCTACGAGCAGTACTTC.

The genes are TRBV29-1 and TRBJ2-1; D not resolved. Trimming pared 1 base from V and 2 bases from J, leaving 6 bases between. There are 13 residues in the CDR3. The germline gives CDR1 SQVTM, CDR2 ANQGSEA. The DNA of the CDR3 is TGCAGCGTTGAAGTATCCACCTACAATGAGCAGTTCTTC. Protein product: CSVEVSTYNEQFF.

V and J are TRBV29-1 and TRBJ2-3; perhaps TRBD1 as D (6 bases). V was shortened by 8 bases and J by 5 bases, with 17 bases between the two germline ends. The length of the CDR3 is 13 residues. Germline values: CDR1 SQVTM, CDR2 ANQGSEA. For the CDR3, the DNA is TGCAGCTACCGGGGACACAACAGAGATACGCAGTATTTT. Translation: CSYRGHNRDTQYF.

This clonotype was found a few times. The V and J genes are TRBV20-1 and TRBJ2-1; the D is unclear. Germline-derived CDR1 and CDR2 are DFQATT and SNEGSKA (reference sequence). This CDR3 region has 15 residues. V was trimmed by 0 bases and J by 2 bases, leaving 11 bases between them. For the CDR3, the DNA is TGCAGTGCTAGAGATAACAGTGGAACCTACAATGAGCAGTTCTTC. Its translation: CSARDNSGTYNEQFF.

This clonotype has ten or more counts. Germline is not matched at one junction end, which may reflect a read error. The V gene is TRBV29-1, the J gene TRBJ2-5; D unresolved. From germline, CDR1 is SQVTM and CDR2 ANQGSEA. The CDR3 length is 12 residues. Here the CDR3 reads CSIEMAGETQYF. The CDR3 nucleotides are TGCAGCATTGAAATGGCTGGAGAGACCCAGTACTTC. The complete variable domain, with remaining parts taken from reference TRBV29-1 and TRBJ2-5, reads SAVISQKPSRDICQRGTSLTIQCQVDSQVTMMFWYRQQPGQSLTLIATANQGSEATYESGFVIDKFPISRPNLTFSTLTVSNMSPEDSSIYLCSIEMAGETQYFGPGTRLLVL.

The CDR3 DNA follows: TGCAGTGCTAGTTTAAATCTAAACAATGAGCAGTTCTTC. Translated: CSASLNLNNEQFF. This chain links TRBV20-1 with TRBJ2-1; no definite D call. Germline V lookup: CDR1 DFQATT, CDR2 SNEGSKA (reference sequence). The CDR3 totals 13 residues. The V end was cut by 3 bases, the J end by 5 bases, with 11 bases between.

The V call is TRBV5-1, the J call TRBJ2-5, with unresolved D. CDR3 length equals 15 residues. The germline V and J ends were trimmed by 2 bases and 4 bases, with 15 bases remaining between them. Germline CDR1 SGHRS, CDR2 YFSETQ. This CDR3 reads CASSFDPGPRETQYF. The CDR3 DNA reads as TGCGCCAGCAGCTTCGACCCGGGCCCACGAGAGACCCAGTACTTC. The full variable domain, in which reference TRBV5-1 and TRBJ2-5 provide the parts outside the CDR3, is KAGVTQTPRYLIKTRGQQVTLSCSPISGHRSVSWYQQTPGQGLQFLFEYFSETQRNKGNFPGRFSGRQFSNSRSEMNVSTLELGDSALYLCASSFDPGPRETQYFGPGTRLLVL.

The rearrangement joins TRBV11-2 to TRBJ2-4; D is perhaps TRBD2 (6 bases). CDR1 is SGHAT, CDR2 FQNNGV, per germline. The CDR3 is made up of 14 amino acids. Trimming removed 5 bases from V and 9 bases from J, with 17 bases in between. The CDR3 nucleotides are TGTGCCAGCAGCCGGGACTTGGGGTTAGCCATTCAGTACTTC. Its translation: CASSRDLGLAIQYF.

This clonotype occurred once. The CDR3: CSASVGGAGQPQHF. The CDR3 region has the DNA TGCAGTGCTAGCGTTGGGGGGGCGGGTCAGCCCCAGCATTTT. J is TRBJ1-5 and V is TRBV20-1; the D gene is possibly TRBD1 (6 bases). The CDR3 has 14 amino acids. CDR1 and CDR2 from the germline V gene are DFQATT and SNEGSKA (reference sequence). Deletions cut 3 bases from V and 6 bases from J, with 15 bases between.

The rearrangement links TRBV2 to TRBJ2-5; D gene ambiguous. V was cut by 6 bases and J by 4 bases, with 18 bases left in between. Per germline, CDR1 SNHLY and CDR2 FYNNEI. The length of the CDR3 is 15 residues. CDR3 sequence reads: CASREKRAAAETQYF. The CDR3 DNA reads TGTGCCAGCAGGGAAAAACGAGCCGCGGCAGAGACCCAGTACTTC.

Only a few counts were recorded for this clonotype. The chain joins TRBV27 to TRBJ1-1; no clear D gene. This CDR3 is built from 12 residues. The V and J ends lost 4 bases and 9 bases respectively, with 12 bases between them. Per germline, CDR1 MNHEY and CDR2 SMNVEV (reference sequence). CDR3 coding DNA: TGTGCCAGCAGTTCCCCCGGGGAAAAAGCTTTCTTT. Protein product: CASSSPGEKAFF.